This T cell receptor (beta chain) was found in a study of PD-L1 blockade in urothelial cancer. Background on the study: About 90% of the roughly 30 patients were men whose urothelial cancer was bladder-origin. Researchers looked at the blood 3 weeks (second dose) and 6 weeks after treatment began.

As to time point: pretreatment peripheral blood. Samples spanned pretreatment and treatment, with 1 to 8 time points per patient. Synthetic analogs of TCR templates were spiked into every PCR. Clones were sequenced by immunoSEQ multiplex PCR, and TCRdb holds only the in-frame ones, with some missing. The sample shows 90,000 or so clones, 85% to 90% of them seen only once. The CDR3 has 14 amino acids. Looked up from germline, CDR1 is SGHDT and CDR2 is YYEEEE. J lost 2 bases, V lost 4 bases, and 4 bases had no gene match. The receptor was derived from a man aged 55 to 69 with urothelial cancer. The sequencing here drew on PBMCs, taken around atezolizumab (anti-PD-L1) treatment. The chain uses TRBV5-6 and TRBJ1-2; 8 positions match TRBD1. In nucleotides, the CDR3 is TGTGCCAGCAGCGAGGACAGGGTGAACTATGGCTACACCTTC. The encoded protein is CASSEDRVNYGYTF.